This T cell receptor beta chain was identified during a study of blood T cell repertoires in COVID-19 (dated by TCRdb to about 2020). About the investigation overall: Collaborator samples came from the United States, Italy and Spain and covered acute and convalescent phases of COVID-19. The prospective study material was composed of cDNA or gDNA derived from T cells, B-cell-depleted T cells, or PBMCs. The dataset comprised deeply sampled blood TCRbeta repertoires from subjects exposed to, actively infected with, or recovered from COVID-19. A freely available public database, intended as a resource for researchers studying the immune response to SARS-CoV-2, is where the repertoires were released. The samples were drawn from the first 160 participants of the ongoing ImmuneRACE study and from over 950 subjects provided by 6 global collaborators. Sample metadata almost always included a de-identified subject ID, COVID-19 status, age in years and sex. Where available, HLA class I and class II types were obtained from metadata supplied by the sample provider rather than from assay-based typing. Broad study findings and their caveats: Clinical and demographic metadata were provided uncurated, with the amount varying by source and participant.

The immunoSEQ Assay, a bias-controlled multiplex PCR, was used to amplify TCRbeta CDR3 regions from genomic DNA. In the paper's pipeline: Within the assay, amplification of reference gene primers was used to estimate how many nucleated cells each sample contained. To quantify the absolute abundance of each unique TCRbeta CDR3 rearrangement, sequence reads were collapsed and filtered. Productive Simpson clonality was computed per sample as the square root of Simpson's diversity index over productive rearrangements. TCRdb carries this immuneACCESS record with in-frame sequences only. Its versions omit some clonotypes, under half of them owing to an unresolved V gene in the studies checked, with the rest unexplained. The V and J calls and clone size are taken from that table; D and trimming were inferred from the DNA. Across this sample there are some 150,000 clones, with 70% to 85% seen only once. Of the sample, 9.2% falls within the top ten clones.

For CDR1 and CDR2, the germline V gene lists KGHSH and LQKENI. The CDR3 holds 16 amino acids from the cysteine to the phenylalanine. This entry keeps only the CDR3 DNA: 48 bases, framed from base 1. The germline V end is reduced by 3 bases and the J end by 7 bases; junction bases left unmatched: 10. Concerning this clone itself: The antigen it binds to is not known. No base-level quality is on record; no much larger clone is a single base apart.

Enrolling through a virtual design, the prospective study's participants ranged in age from roughly 18 to 95 years and lived across about two dozen United States geographic areas. In the prospective study, participants were assigned to cohorts based on the clinical history participants reported in a screening survey and a study questionnaire. Recovered participants in ImmuneRACE Cohort 3 were defined by two consecutive negative NP/OP PCR tests, clearance by a healthcare professional, or resolution of symptoms. Mobile phlebotomists in the prospective study collected whole blood, serum and a nasopharyngeal or oropharyngeal swab from every participant. Over a roughly 2-month period, participants in the prospective study had the option of providing additional blood draws and questionnaires. Blood samples from the prospective study were shipped frozen or at room temperature prior to DNA extraction.

The V and J segments used are TRBV18 and TRBJ1-4; 8 central bases correspond to TRBD1. This clonotype originated in a man aged 50 or older who had recovered from COVID-19. What was sequenced was PBMCs or T cells enriched from blood (not recorded which). The bases are TGTGCCAGCTCACCCCCTTTACAGGGGGTAGGTGAAAAACTGTTTTTT. This yields the protein CASSPPLQGVGEKLFF.